These 2 T cell receptor beta chains were all obtained from the same sample, sequenced in a study of vaccination effects on CD4 cells after COVID-19. Sequencing followed a ViraFEST assay step that expanded antigen-specific CD4+ T cells with viral peptide pools. Subsequent to a culture period of under twelve days, CD4+ T cells were isolated. BNT162b2 vaccine or mRNA-1273 vaccine was given to participants in two doses. These receptors have no identified antigens. Here immunoSEQ multiplex PCR was the method, and the copy in TCRdb shows in-frame clones only, minus some. The data show about 72,000 clones, approximately 81% seen once. The sequenced sample was CD4+ T cells from PBMCs cultured with HCoV-229E spike peptides, obtained after COVID-19 vaccination. The receptors derive from a human donor who received a COVID-19 vaccine.

The CDR3 is CASSPARGDSYEQYV. The CDR3 bases are TGTGCCAGCAGCCCCGCTCGAGGGGACTCCTACGAGCAGTACGTC. The chain employs TRBV21-1 and TRBJ2-7. TRBV21-1 is a pseudogene. CDR3 size: 15 residues.

The V and J genes are TRBV6-6 and TRBJ1-1, with TRBD1 as a possible D gene (5 bases). Germline CDR1 reads MNHNY; CDR2 reads SVGAGI (reference sequence). V lost 6 bases to trimming and J lost 3 bases, with 20 bases between them. This CDR3 has 16 residues. CDR3: CASRRTGSGGDTEAFF. CDR3 DNA: TGTGCCAGCAGGAGAACAGGCAGCGGTGGGGACACTGAAGCTTTCTTT.